Sequencing of this T cell receptor (beta chain) was carried out in a study of cytomegalovirus exposure and HLA in healthy donors. PCR involved 60 Vbeta and 13 Jbeta primers. Per the original data handling: A later analysis tallied about 80 million unique TCR beta chains, 9.5 million to 14 million of them shared. Clones were sequenced by immunoSEQ multiplex PCR, and TCRdb holds only the in-frame ones, with some missing. V, J and clone size are those of that table, while D and trimming were read from the DNA. The profile shows 100,000 to 130,000 clones, over 75% of them singletons. A remark on this clone: No antigen is known for it.

Study-wide results and caveats: A link between a missense DCLRE1C variant and TCR beta V- and J-gene trimming emerged from a later analysis. A later analysis showed that HLA-associated TCR beta chains had undergone more clonal expansion than equally common others.

Each donor was healthy, and each was a bone marrow donor. This TCR was sampled from a male donor in good health and CMV-seronegative. Specimen: PBMCs.

The CDR3 is CASSQTGSIEKLFF. CDR3 bases: TGTGCCAGCAGTCAGACAGGGTCAATTGAAAAACTGTTTTTT. The chain has TRBV13 and TRBJ1-4; TRBD1 agrees at 7 bases. This CDR3 is 14 amino acids long. V lost 6 bases, J lost 7 bases, and 8 bases stayed unmatched. Germline V gene lookup returns CDR1 PRHDT and CDR2 FYEKMQ (reference sequence).